This TCR beta chain was identified in a study of post-analysis software for immune sequencing data. About this clonotype itself: As yet, its antigen is unknown. An end of the junction differs from the germline gene, which may be a read error.

Researchers reported that TCR beta cDNA libraries carried unique molecular identifiers. TCRdb processed the PCR reads anew with MiXCR; each CDR3 protein has one entry. The sample holds some 800,000 distinct CDR3 sequences, about 45% seen once. The CDR3 has 15 residues. Germline V gene sequence: CDR1 LGHNA, CDR2 YSLEER. Study outcomes and limitations: Among 5 or 6 TRBV segments more frequent in patients than controls were TRBV5-6, TRBV5-1 and TRBV20-1.

Input material: blood. This TCR was sampled from a girl under 18 with multiple sclerosis. The chain is built from TRBV4-3 and TRBJ2-3, with D uncertain. The CDR3 region has the DNA TGCGCCAGCAGCCATGCCAGCTTGGGCACAGATAAGCAGTATTTT. Its translation: CASSHASLGTDKQYF.